A single sample is the source of the 18 T cell receptor beta chains below, sequenced in a study of CD8 T cell repertoires and HIV-1 epitope variants. Antigens of these TCRs are unknown. This table comes from immunoSEQ multiplex PCR, and its TCRdb copy is limited to in-frame clones, with some not included. Altogether about 6,000 clones are present, 50% to 75% being singletons, with the ten largest covering around 45%. The sample consisted of cultured CD8+ T cells derived from PBMCs. The receptor source for this set is a male donor with HIV.

V gene TRBV5-1 combines with J gene TRBJ1-1; the D gene is possibly TRBD1 (6 bases). V lost 3 bases to trimming and J lost 3 bases, with 21 bases between them. This CDR3 is built from 17 residues. CDR1 is SGHRS and CDR2 is YFSETQ in the germline V gene. The CDR3 region is CASSSRGAGNLYTEAFF. Here the CDR3 DNA reads TGCGCCAGCAGCTCTAGGGGGGCAGGTAATCTGTACACTGAAGCTTTCTTT.

The V call is TRBV28, the J call TRBJ1-4; TRBD1 might be the D (5 bases). V was cut by 5 bases and J by 7 bases, with 11 bases left in between. Per the germline V gene, CDR1 is MDHEN and CDR2 is SYDVKM. This CDR3 region has 13 residues. CDR3 region: CASSPPGGEKLFF. The CDR3 coding sequence is TGTGCCAGCAGTCCGCCTGGGGGTGAAAAACTGTTTTTT. The complete variable domain, with remaining parts taken from reference TRBV28 and TRBJ1-4, reads DVKVTQSSRYLVKRTGEKVFLECVQDMDHENMFWYRQDPGLGLRLIYFSYDVKMKEKGDIPEGYSVSREKKERFSLILESASTNQTSMYLCASSPPGGEKLFFGSGTQLSVL.

The rearrangement uses TRBV6-5 and TRBJ2-7; TRBD1 or TRBD2 may be the D gene (5 bases each). CDR1 is MNHEY and CDR2 is SVGAGI in the germline V gene. CDR3 length: 14 amino acids. Deletions cut 2 bases from V and 1 base from J, with 9 bases between. The CDR3, as DNA: TGTGCCAGCAGTTACGGGACCGCGTCCTACGAGCAGTACTTC. Amino acids: CASSYGTASYEQYF.

This clone came up a few times. This chain connects TRBV27 to TRBJ2-7; D might be TRBD1 (6 bases). This CDR3 is built from 12 residues. Per the germline V gene, CDR1 is MNHEY and CDR2 is SMNVEV (reference sequence). The V and J ends lost 6 bases and 2 bases respectively, with 8 bases between them. The DNA of the CDR3 is TGTGCCAGCAGCCAGGGGCCCTACGAGCAGTACTTC. Its translation is CASSQGPYEQYF.

The chain's CDR3 is CALGFSGGAADIQYF. CDR3 coding DNA: TGTGCCCTGGGGTTTAGCGGGGGGGCTGCTGACATTCAGTACTTC. The chain is built from TRBV5-4 and TRBJ2-4, with TRBD2 matching over 11 bases. The CDR3 loop spans 15 amino acids. V lost 10 bases to trimming and J lost 8 bases; unmatched junction nucleotides: 14. Per germline, CDR1 SGHNT and CDR2 YYREEE (reference sequence).

The V gene is TRBV28, the J gene TRBJ2-1, with TRBD2 matching over 10 bases. This CDR3 has 16 amino acids. In germline, CDR1 is MDHEN, CDR2 SYDVKM. Trimming removed 2 bases from V and 8 bases from J; junction bases left unmatched: 9. CDR3 in amino acids: CASSLRVAGGYDEQFF. The CDR3 DNA reads as TGTGCCAGCAGTTTACGAGTAGCGGGAGGTTACGATGAGCAGTTCTTC.

The chain is built from TRBV4-3 and TRBJ2-1, with 8 bases matching TRBD2. This CDR3 spans 16 amino acids. The V gene end was trimmed by 0 bases and the J gene end by 6 bases; junction bases not matched to a gene: 7. The germline gives CDR1 LGHNA, CDR2 YSLEER. DNA of the CDR3: TGCGCCAGCAGCCAAGACCCAGCGGGGGCCTCCAATGAGCAGTTCTTC. Encoded protein: CASSQDPAGASNEQFF.

This clone was recorded only once. The V call is TRBV7-6, the J call TRBJ2-5; D possibly corresponds to TRBD2 (5 bases). V gave up 5 bases and J gave up 1 base, with 20 bases separating them. The CDR3 runs 17 residues. Per germline, CDR1 SGHVS and CDR2 FNYEAQ. The CDR3 region has the DNA TGTGCCAGCAGCCTAGAGTGGGAGAGTACGATCCAAGAGACCCAGTACTTC. Protein product: CASSLEWESTIQETQYF.

CDR3 coding DNA: TGTGCCAGCAGTGAGGGGGGGACATTGAATGAGCAGTTCTTC. Translating gives CASSEGGTLNEQFF. V usage is TRBV13 and J usage is TRBJ2-1; maybe TRBD2 (7 bases). The CDR3 runs 14 residues. Trimming took 6 bases from V and 7 from J, leaving 16 bases between them. CDR1 is PRHDT, CDR2 FYEKMQ, per germline (reference sequence). Full variable domain (missing parts from reference TRBV13 and TRBJ2-1): AAGVIQSPRHLIKEKRETATLKCYPIPRHDTVYWYQQGPGQDPQFLISFYEKMQSDKGSIPDRFSAQQFSDYHSELNMSSLELGDSALYFCASSEGGTLNEQFFGPGTRLTVL.

This sequence joins TRBV27 and TRBJ2-1; 12 bases agree with TRBD2. There are 15 residues in the CDR3. The V and J ends lost 6 bases and 6 bases, in that order; junction bases with no gene match: 6. CDR1 MNHEY and CDR2 SMNVEV come from the germline V gene (reference sequence). CDR3 nucleotides: TGTGCCAGCAGCCTAACTAGCGGGGGGAGCAATGAGCAGTTCTTC. This codes for CASSLTSGGSNEQFF.

In its sample, this clone was seen a few times. Written as DNA, the CDR3 is TGTGCCAGCAGTGAGCGCGGGTCCGGGGAGCTGTTTTTT. This codes for CASSERGSGELFF. The chain links TRBV2 to TRBJ2-2, with D maybe TRBD2 (5 bases). CDR3 size: 13 residues. In germline, CDR1 is SNHLY, CDR2 FYNNEI. The V end was cut by 3 bases, the J end by 6 bases, with 8 bases between.

The chain couples TRBV6-4 to TRBJ2-1, with 12 bases identical to TRBD2. J was trimmed by 6 bases and V by 0 bases; bases with no gene match: 0. The germline V gene encodes CDR1 MRHNA and CDR2 SNTAGT. The CDR3 loop spans 15 amino acids. Here the CDR3 reads CASSDSTSGSNEQFF. In DNA form, the CDR3 reads TGTGCCAGCAGTGACTCGACTAGCGGGAGCAATGAGCAGTTCTTC.

The CDR3: CASSLSWGNNSPLHF. CDR3 bases: TGCGCCAGCAGCCTTTCATGGGGCAATAATTCACCCCTCCACTTT. The chain links TRBV4-1 to TRBJ1-6, with a tentative D call TRBD1 (5 bases). The CDR3 has 15 amino acids. Trimming took off 4 bases at V and 5 bases at J, with 12 bases between the two ends. Germline CDR1 reads MGHRA; CDR2 reads YSYEKL.

DNA for the CDR3: TGTGCCAGCAGCTCGACTTACGACAGGGCGAGCTCCTACGAGCAGTACTTC. The encoded protein is CASSSTYDRASSYEQYF. The V and J genes are TRBV7-9 and TRBJ2-7; 7 nucleotides align to TRBD1. Germline-derived CDR1 and CDR2 are SEHNR and FQNEAQ (reference sequence). After removal of 4 bases from V and 0 bases from J, the junction contained 12 bases not matched to a gene. The CDR3 has 17 amino acids.

The chain links TRBV7-9 to TRBJ2-1; unclear D gene. V was clipped by 1 base and J by 4 bases, with 2 bases between them. The CDR3 runs to 12 residues. Germline loops: CDR1 SEHNR, CDR2 FQNEAQ (reference sequence). The CDR3 coding sequence is TGTGCCAGCAGCTTAGGGTACAATGAGCAGTTCTTC. This codes for CASSLGYNEQFF.

This clone was seen a handful of times. The CDR3 sequence is CASSSSGALSNEQFF. The CDR3 nucleotides read TGTGCCAGCTCCTCGAGCGGGGCCCTCTCCAATGAGCAGTTCTTC. This chain joins TRBV2 and TRBJ2-1, with TRBD2 matching 7 bases. Germline CDR1 reads SNHLY; CDR2 reads FYNNEI. J was trimmed by 6 bases and V by 8 bases; bases with no gene match: 13. CDR3 length: 15 amino acids.

The rearrangement links TRBV19 to TRBJ2-1; D remains unclear. The CDR3 has 15 residues. CDR1 and CDR2 from the germline V gene are LNHDA and SQIVND (reference sequence). Trimming left V 5 bases short and J 0 bases short, with 11 bases between. The CDR3: CASSLTLSSYNEQFF. CDR3 bases: TGTGCCAGTAGTTTAACCTTGAGCTCCTACAATGAGCAGTTCTTC. Based on the CDR3 plus reference TRBV19 and TRBJ2-1, the full variable domain is DGGITQSPKYLFRKEGQNVTLSCEQNLNHDAMYWYRQDPGQGLRLIYYSQIVNDFQKGDIAEGYSVSREKKESFPLTVTSAQKNPTAFYLCASSLTLSSYNEQFFGPGTRLTVL.

The rearrangement joins TRBV28 to TRBJ2-4; D is tentatively TRBD1 or TRBD2 (6 bases each). Trimming left V 6 bases short and J 13 bases short, with 22 bases between. The CDR3 totals 14 residues. Germline CDR1 is MDHEN and CDR2 is SYDVKM. The CDR3 region is CASRPPRGTLSQYF. CDR3 nucleotide sequence: TGTGCCAGCAGGCCTCCCCGCGGGACACTCTCCCAGTACTTC.